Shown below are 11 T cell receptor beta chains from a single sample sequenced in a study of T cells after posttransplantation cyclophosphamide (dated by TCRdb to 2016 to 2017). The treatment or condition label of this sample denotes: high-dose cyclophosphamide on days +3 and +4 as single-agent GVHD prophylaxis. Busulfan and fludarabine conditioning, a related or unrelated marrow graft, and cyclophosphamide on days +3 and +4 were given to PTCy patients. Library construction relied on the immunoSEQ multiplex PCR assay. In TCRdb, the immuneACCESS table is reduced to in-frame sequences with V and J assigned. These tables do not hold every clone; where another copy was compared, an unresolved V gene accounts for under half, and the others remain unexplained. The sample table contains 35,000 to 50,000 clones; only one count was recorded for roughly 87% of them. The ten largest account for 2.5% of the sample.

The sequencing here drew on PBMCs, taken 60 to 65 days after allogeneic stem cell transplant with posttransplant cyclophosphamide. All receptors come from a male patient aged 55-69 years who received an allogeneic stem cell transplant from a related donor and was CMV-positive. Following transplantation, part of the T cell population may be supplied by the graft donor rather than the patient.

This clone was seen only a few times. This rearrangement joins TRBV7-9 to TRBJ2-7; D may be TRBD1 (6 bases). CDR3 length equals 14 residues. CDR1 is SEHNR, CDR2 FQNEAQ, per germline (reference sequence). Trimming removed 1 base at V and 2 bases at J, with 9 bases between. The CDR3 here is CASSLVQGTYEQYF. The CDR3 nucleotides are TGTGCCAGCAGCTTAGTTCAGGGGACCTACGAGCAGTACTTC.

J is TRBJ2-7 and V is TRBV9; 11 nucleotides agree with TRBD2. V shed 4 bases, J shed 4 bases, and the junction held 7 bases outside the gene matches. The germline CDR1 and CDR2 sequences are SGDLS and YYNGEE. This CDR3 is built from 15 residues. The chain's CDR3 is CASSNSGGAIYEQYF. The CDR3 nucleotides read TGTGCCAGCAGCAATAGCGGGGGGGCGATTTACGAGCAGTACTTC. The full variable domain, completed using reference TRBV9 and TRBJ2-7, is DSGVTQTPKHLITATGQRVTLRCSPRSGDLSVYWYQQSLDQGLQFLIQYYNGEERAKGNILERFSAQQFPDLHSELNLSSLELGDSALYFCASSNSGGAIYEQYFGPGTRLTVT.

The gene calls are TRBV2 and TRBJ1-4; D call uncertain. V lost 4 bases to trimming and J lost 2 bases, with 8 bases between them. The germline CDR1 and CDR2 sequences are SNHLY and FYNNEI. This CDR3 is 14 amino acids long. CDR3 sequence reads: CASSAAITNEKLFF. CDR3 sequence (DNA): TGTGCCAGCAGTGCCGCGATTACTAATGAAAAACTGTTTTTT.

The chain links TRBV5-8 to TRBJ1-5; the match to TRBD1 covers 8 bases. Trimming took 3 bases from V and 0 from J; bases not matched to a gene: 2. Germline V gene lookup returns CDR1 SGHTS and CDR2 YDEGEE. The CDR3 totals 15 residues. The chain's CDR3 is CASSSDRVSNQPQHF. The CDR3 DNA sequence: TGTGCCAGCAGCTCGGACAGGGTTAGCAATCAGCCCCAGCATTTT. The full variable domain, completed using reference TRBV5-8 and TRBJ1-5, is EAGVTQSPTHLIKTRGQQATLRCSPISGHTSVYWYQQALGLGLQFLLWYDEGEERNRGNFPPRFSGRQFPNYSSELNVNALELEDSALYLCASSSDRVSNQPQHFGDGTRLSIL.

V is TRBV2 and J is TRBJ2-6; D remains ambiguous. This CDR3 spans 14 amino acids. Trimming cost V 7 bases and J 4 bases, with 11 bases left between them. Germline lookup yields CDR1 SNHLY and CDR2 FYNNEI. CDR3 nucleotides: TGTGCCAGCAACCCGAGTGTGGGGGCCAACGTCCTGACTTTC. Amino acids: CASNPSVGANVLTF.

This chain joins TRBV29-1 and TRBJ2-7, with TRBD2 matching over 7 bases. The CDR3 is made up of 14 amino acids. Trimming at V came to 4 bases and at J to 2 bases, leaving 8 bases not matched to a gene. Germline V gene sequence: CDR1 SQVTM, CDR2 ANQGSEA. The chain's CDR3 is CSVVRGSGTYEQYF. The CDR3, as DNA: TGCAGCGTTGTGCGGGGGTCGGGTACCTACGAGCAGTACTTC.

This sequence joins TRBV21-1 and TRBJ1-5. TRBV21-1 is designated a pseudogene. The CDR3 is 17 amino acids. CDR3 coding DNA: TGTGCCAGCAGCAAATCGGGGGGTTTTAATAGCAATCAGCCCCAGCATTTT. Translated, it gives CASSKSGGFNSNQPQHF.

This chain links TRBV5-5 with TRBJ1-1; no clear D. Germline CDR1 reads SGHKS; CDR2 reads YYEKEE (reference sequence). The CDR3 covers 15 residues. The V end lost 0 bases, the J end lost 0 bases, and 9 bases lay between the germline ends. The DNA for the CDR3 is TGTGCCAGCAGCTTGGATTTTCCCATGAACACTGAAGCTTTCTTT. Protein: CASSLDFPMNTEAFF.

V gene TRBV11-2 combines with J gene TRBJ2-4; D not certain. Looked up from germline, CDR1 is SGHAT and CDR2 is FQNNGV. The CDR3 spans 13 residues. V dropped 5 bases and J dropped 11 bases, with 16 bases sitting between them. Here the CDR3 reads CASSLEPRSLQYF. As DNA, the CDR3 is TGTGCCAGCAGCCTTGAACCTAGGAGTCTTCAGTACTTC. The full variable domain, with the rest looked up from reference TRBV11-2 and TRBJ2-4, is EAGVAQSPRYKIIEKRQSVAFWCNPISGHATLYWYQQILGQGPKLLIQFQNNGVVDDSQLPKDRFSAERLKGVDSTLKIQPAKLEDSAVYLCASSLEPRSLQYFGAGTRLSVL.

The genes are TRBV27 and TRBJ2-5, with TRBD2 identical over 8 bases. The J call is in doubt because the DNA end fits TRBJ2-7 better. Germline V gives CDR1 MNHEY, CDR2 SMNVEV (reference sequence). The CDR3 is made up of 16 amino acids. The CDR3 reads CASSPHSGGGLYEQYF. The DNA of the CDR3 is TGTGCCAGCAGCCCCCATTCCGGGGGGGGCCTCTACGAGCAGTACTTC.

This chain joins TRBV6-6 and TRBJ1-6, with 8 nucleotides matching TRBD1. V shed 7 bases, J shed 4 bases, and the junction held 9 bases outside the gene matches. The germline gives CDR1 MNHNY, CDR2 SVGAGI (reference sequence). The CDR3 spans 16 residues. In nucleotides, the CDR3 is TGTGCCAGCACATCGGACAGGGTAGTTTATAATTCACCCCTCCACTTT. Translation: CASTSDRVVYNSPLHF.